This is a list of T cell receptor beta chains from one sample in a study of vaccination and CD4 T cells after COVID-19. MiXCR, applied by TCRdb to the PCR reads, yields one record per CDR3 protein. Here the sample spans about 20,000 distinct CDR3 sequences, 60% being singletons. Antigens for these TCRs are unknown. This sample comprised CD4+ T cells from blood, cultured in vitro, obtained after SARS-CoV-2 vaccination. The receptors originated from a human donor who had recovered from COVID-19. The CDR3 runs from the conserved cysteine through the conserved F or W. D genes are given only for firm matches. Part of the rows lack a size; the others show once, few, many or a class for expanded clones.

size: .; J: TRBJ1-5; D: .; V: TRBV6-1; CDR3: CASSGNRVVGQPQHF; DNA: TGTGCCAGCAGCGGTAACAGGGTAGTGGGTCAGCCCCAGCATTTT
size: .; J: TRBJ2-1; D: .; V: TRBV20-1; CDR3: CSARRRMGSDNEQFF; DNA: TGCAGTGCCCGCCGGAGAATGGGGTCCGACAATGAGCAGTTCTTC
size: few; J: TRBJ2-5; D: TRBD2; V: TRBV12-3/TRBV12-4; CDR3: CASSFMAGGSQETQYF; DNA: TGTGCCAGCAGTTTTATGGCGGGGGGGAGCCAAGAGACCCAGTACTTC
size: .; J: TRBJ2-3; D: .; V: TRBV23-1; CDR3: CASSHGRYTDTQYF; DNA: TGCGCCAGCAGTCATGGACGTTACACAGATACGCAGTATTTT
size: few; J: TRBJ1-5; D: .; V: TRBV19; CDR3: CASSRSFGNQPQHF; DNA: TGTGCCAGTAGTAGGTCGTTTGGCAATCAGCCCCAGCATTTT
size: .; J: TRBJ2-5; D: TRBD2; V: TRBV20-1; CDR3: CSARTSGFQETQYF; DNA: TGCAGTGCTAGGACTAGCGGCTTCCAAGAGACCCAGTACTTC
size: .; J: TRBJ2-5; D: .; V: TRBV20-1; CDR3: CSARDGGGLRTQYF; DNA: TGCAGTGCTAGAGATGGCGGAGGGCTTAGGACCCAGTACTTC
size: .; J: TRBJ1-5; D: .; V: TRBV5-6; CDR3: CASSLGTGPQPQHF; DNA: TGTGCCAGCAGCTTGGGTACAGGTCCGCAGCCCCAGCATTTT
size: .; J: TRBJ2-2; D: .; V: TRBV4-1; CDR3: CASSFDRTNTGELFF; DNA: TGCGCCAGCAGCTTTGACCGAACGAACACCGGGGAGCTGTTTTTT
size: .; J: TRBJ1-5; D: .; V: TRBV20-1; CDR3: CSAREQGSNQPQHF; DNA: TGCAGTGCTAGAGAACAGGGTAGCAATCAGCCCCAGCATTTT
size: .; J: TRBJ2-7; D: TRBD1; V: TRBV5-6; CDR3: CASSTRFRDRDYEQYF; DNA: TGTGCCAGCAGCACTCGATTCCGGGACAGGGACTACGAGCAGTACTTC
size: few; J: TRBJ1-6; D: TRBD1; V: TRBV6-1; CDR3: CASNGPGQGFNSPLHF; DNA: TGTGCCAGCAACGGCCCGGGACAGGGGTTTAATTCACCCCTCCACTTT
size: .; J: TRBJ2-7; D: TRBD2; V: TRBV20-1; CDR3: CSKASGDEQYF; DNA: TGCAGTAAGGCTAGCGGGGACGAGCAGTACTTC
size: few; J: TRBJ2-7; D: .; V: TRBV6-1; CDR3: CVVGNVYEQYF; DNA: TGTGTCGTGGGTAACGTCTACGAGCAGTACTTC